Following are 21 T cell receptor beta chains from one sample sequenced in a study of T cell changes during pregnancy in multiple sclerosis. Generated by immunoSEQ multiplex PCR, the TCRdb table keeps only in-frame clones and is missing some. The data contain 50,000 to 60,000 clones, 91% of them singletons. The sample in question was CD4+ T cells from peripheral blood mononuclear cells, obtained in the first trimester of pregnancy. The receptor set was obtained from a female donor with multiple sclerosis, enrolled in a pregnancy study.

The CDR3 DNA follows: TGTGCCATCACCTCGGACAGGGGCGAGCAGTACTTC. This gives the protein CAITSDRGEQYF. The chain joins TRBV10-3 to TRBJ2-7, with TRBD1 identical over 9 bases. V shed 7 bases, J shed 6 bases, and the junction held 4 bases outside the gene matches. Looked up from germline, CDR1 is ENHRY and CDR2 is SYGVKD. The CDR3 runs to 12 residues.

CDR3 coding DNA: TGTGCCAGCAGCTCGTCCGGGACAGCTAACTATGGCTACACCTTC. It yields the protein CASSSSGTANYGYTF. This sequence joins TRBV7-2 and TRBJ1-2, with 7 bases aligning to TRBD1. Germline V gene data show CDR1 as SGHTA and CDR2 as FQGNSA. The CDR3 runs 15 residues. J was trimmed by 0 bases and V by 4 bases; bases with no gene match: 5. Looking up the rest from reference TRBV7-2 and TRBJ1-2 gives the full variable domain: GAGVSQSPSNKVTEKGKDVELRCDPISGHTALYWYRQSLGQGLEFLIYFQGNSAPDKSGLPSDRFSAERTGGSVSTLTIQRTQQEDSAVYLCASSSSGTANYGYTFGSGTRLTVV.

In DNA form, the CDR3 reads TGTGCCAGCAGCTTACCTGGGCTGCGTGAAGCTTTCTTT. Translating it yields CASSLPGLREAFF. V is TRBV7-2 and J is TRBJ1-1; D ambiguous. CDR3 length: 13 amino acids. In germline, CDR1 is SGHTA, CDR2 FQGNSA. V was shortened by 2 bases and J by 7 bases, with 11 bases between the two germline ends. Filled out from reference TRBV7-2 and TRBJ1-1, the complete variable domain reads GAGVSQSPSNKVTEKGKDVELRCDPISGHTALYWYRQSLGQGLEFLIYFQGNSAPDKSGLPSDRFSAERTGGSVSTLTIQRTQQEDSAVYLCASSLPGLREAFFGQGTRLTVV.

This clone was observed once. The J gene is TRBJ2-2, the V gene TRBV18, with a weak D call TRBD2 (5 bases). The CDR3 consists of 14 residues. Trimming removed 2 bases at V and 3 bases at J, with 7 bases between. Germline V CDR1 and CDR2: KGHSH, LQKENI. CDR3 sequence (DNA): TGTGCCAGCTCACCAAACGGGGACACCGGGGAGCTGTTTTTT. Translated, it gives CASSPNGDTGELFF. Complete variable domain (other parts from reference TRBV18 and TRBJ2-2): NAGVMQNPRHLVRRRGQEARLRCSPMKGHSHVYWYRQLPEEGLKFMVYLQKENIIDESGMPKERFSAEFPKEGPSILRIQQVVRGDSAAYFCASSPNGDTGELFFGEGSRLTVL.

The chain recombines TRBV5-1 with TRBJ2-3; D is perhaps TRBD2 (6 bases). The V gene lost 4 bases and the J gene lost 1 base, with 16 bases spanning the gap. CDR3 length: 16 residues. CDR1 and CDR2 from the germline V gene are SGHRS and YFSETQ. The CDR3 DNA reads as TGCGCCAGCAGCCTAGGGCGCGGCGGGGGCACAGATACGCAGTATTTT. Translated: CASSLGRGGGTDTQYF.

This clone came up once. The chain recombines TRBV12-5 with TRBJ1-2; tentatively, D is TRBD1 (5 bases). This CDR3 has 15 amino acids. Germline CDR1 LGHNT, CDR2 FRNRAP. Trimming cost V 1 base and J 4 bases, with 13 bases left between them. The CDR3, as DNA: TGTGCTAGTGGTTTGGGGGCGGGGGTAGGCTATGGCTACACCTTC. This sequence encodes CASGLGAGVGYGYTF.

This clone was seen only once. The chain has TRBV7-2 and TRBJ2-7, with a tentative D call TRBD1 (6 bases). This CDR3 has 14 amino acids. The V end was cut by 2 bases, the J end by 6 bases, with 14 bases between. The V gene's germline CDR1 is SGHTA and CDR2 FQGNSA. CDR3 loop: CASSLKQGAVEQYF. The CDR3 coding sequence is TGTGCCAGCAGCTTAAAACAGGGAGCGGTCGAGCAGTACTTC.

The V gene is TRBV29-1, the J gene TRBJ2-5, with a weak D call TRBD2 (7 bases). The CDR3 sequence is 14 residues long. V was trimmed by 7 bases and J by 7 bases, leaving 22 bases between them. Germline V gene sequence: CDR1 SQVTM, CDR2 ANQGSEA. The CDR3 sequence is CSAIPRGAGRTQYF. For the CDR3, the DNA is TGCAGCGCTATACCTCGGGGGGCTGGAAGGACCCAGTACTTC.

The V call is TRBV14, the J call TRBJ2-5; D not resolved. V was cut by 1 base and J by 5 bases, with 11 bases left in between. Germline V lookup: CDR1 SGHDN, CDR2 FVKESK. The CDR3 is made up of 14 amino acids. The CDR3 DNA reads TGTGCCAGCAGCCAAGGGGCGCCTTGGGAGACCCAGTACTTC. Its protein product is CASSQGAPWETQYF.

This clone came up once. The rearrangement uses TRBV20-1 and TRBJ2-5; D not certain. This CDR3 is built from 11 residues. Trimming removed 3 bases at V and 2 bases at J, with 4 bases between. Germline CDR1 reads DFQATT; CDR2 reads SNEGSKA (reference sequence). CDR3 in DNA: TGCAGTGCTAGCAGACAAGAGACCCAGTACTTC. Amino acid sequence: CSASRQETQYF.

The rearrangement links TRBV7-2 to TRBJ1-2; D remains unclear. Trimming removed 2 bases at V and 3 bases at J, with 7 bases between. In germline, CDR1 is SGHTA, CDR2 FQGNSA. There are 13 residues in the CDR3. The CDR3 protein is CASSLRRDYGYTF. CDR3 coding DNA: TGTGCCAGCAGCTTAAGGAGGGACTATGGCTACACCTTC. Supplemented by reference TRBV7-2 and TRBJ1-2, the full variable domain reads GAGVSQSPSNKVTEKGKDVELRCDPISGHTALYWYRQSLGQGLEFLIYFQGNSAPDKSGLPSDRFSAERTGGSVSTLTIQRTQQEDSAVYLCASSLRRDYGYTFGSGTRLTVV.

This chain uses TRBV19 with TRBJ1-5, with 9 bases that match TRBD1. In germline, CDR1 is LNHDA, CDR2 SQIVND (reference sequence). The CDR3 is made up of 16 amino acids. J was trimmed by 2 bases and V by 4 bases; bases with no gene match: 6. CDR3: CASSTPGQGRNQPQHF. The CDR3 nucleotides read TGTGCCAGTAGTACCCCCGGACAGGGGCGCAATCAGCCCCAGCATTTT.

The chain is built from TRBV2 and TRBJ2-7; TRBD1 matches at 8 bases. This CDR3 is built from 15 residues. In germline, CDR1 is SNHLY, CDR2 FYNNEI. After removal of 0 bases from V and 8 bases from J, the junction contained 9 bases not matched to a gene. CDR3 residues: CASSEAPGQAYQQYF. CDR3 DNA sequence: TGTGCCAGCAGTGAAGCCCCGGGACAGGCCTATCAGCAGTACTTC.

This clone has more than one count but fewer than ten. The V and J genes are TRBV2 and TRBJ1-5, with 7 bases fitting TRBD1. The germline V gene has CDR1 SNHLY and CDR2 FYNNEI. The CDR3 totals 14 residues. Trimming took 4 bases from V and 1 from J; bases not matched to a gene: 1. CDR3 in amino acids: CASSVQGSNQPQHF. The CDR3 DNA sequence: TGTGCCAGCAGTGTACAGGGGAGCAATCAGCCCCAGCATTTT. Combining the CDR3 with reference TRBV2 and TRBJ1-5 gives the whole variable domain EPEVTQTPSHQVTQMGQEVILRCVPISNHLYFYWYRQILGQKVEFLVSFYNNEISEKSEIFDDQFSVERPDGSNFTLKIRSTKLEDSAMYFCASSVQGSNQPQHFGDGTRLSIL.

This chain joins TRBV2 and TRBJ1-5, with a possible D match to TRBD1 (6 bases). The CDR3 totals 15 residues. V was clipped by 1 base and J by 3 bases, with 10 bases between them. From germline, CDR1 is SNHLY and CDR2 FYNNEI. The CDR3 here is CASSEETGINQPQHF. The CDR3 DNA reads TGTGCCAGCAGTGAAGAGACAGGAATCAATCAGCCCCAGCATTTT. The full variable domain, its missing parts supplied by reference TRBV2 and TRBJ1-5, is EPEVTQTPSHQVTQMGQEVILRCVPISNHLYFYWYRQILGQKVEFLVSFYNNEISEKSEIFDDQFSVERPDGSNFTLKIRSTKLEDSAMYFCASSEETGINQPQHFGDGTRLSIL.

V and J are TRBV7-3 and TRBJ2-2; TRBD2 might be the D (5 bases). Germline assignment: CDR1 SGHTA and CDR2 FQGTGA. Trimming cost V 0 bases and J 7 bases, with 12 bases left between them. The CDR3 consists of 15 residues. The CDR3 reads CASSLTPSINGELFF. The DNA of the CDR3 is TGTGCCAGCAGCTTAACTCCTAGCATAAACGGGGAGCTGTTTTTT.

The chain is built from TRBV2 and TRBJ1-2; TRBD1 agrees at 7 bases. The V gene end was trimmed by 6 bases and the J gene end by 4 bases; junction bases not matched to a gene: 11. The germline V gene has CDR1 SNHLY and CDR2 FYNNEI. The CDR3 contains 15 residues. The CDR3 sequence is CASSMIGTALYGYTF. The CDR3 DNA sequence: TGTGCCAGCAGCATGATTGGGACAGCCCTCTATGGCTACACCTTC.

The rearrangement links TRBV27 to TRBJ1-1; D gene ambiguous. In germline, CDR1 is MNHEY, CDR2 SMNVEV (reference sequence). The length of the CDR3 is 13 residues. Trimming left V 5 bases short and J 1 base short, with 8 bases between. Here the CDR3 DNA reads TGTGCCAGCAGTCCCGGCGGGAACACTGAAGCTTTCTTT. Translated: CASSPGGNTEAFF.

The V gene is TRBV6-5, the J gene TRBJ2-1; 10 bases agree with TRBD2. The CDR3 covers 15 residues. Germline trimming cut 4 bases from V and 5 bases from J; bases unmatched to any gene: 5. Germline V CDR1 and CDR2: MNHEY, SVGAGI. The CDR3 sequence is CASSSPSGSNNEQFF. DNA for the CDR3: TGTGCCAGCAGTTCCCCTAGCGGGAGCAACAATGAGCAGTTCTTC.

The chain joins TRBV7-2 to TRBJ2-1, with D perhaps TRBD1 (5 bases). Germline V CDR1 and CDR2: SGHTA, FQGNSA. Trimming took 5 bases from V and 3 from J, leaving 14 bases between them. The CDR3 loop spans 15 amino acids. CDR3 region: CASSQQSTDYNEQFF. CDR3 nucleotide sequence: TGTGCCAGCAGCCAACAGTCGACAGACTACAATGAGCAGTTCTTC. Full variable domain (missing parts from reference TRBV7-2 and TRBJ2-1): GAGVSQSPSNKVTEKGKDVELRCDPISGHTALYWYRQSLGQGLEFLIYFQGNSAPDKSGLPSDRFSAERTGGSVSTLTIQRTQQEDSAVYLCASSQQSTDYNEQFFGPGTRLTVL.

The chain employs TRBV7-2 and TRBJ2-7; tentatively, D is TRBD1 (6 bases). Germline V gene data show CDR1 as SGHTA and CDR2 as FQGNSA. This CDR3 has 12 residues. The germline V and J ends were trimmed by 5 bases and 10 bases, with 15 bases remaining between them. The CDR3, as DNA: TGTGCCAGCAGCCTAGACCTCAGGGGCCAGTACTTC. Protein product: CASSLDLRGQYF.